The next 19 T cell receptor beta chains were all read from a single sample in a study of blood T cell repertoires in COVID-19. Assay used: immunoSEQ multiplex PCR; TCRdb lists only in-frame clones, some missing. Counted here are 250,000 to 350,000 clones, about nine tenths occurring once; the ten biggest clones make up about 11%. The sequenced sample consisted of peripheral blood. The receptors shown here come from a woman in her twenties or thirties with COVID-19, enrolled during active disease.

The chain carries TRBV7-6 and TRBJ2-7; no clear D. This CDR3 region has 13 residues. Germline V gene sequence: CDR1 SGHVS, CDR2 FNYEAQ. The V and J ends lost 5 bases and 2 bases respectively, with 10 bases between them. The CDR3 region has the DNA TGTGCCAGCAGCATGACATTGACCTACGAGCAGTACTTC. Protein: CASSMTLTYEQYF.

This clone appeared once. This CDR3 is CASSQEISPSNQPQHF. The CDR3, as DNA: TGCGCCAGCAGCCAAGAAATCAGTCCATCCAATCAGCCCCAGCATTTT. This sequence joins TRBV4-3 and TRBJ1-5; D is unclear. Germline CDR1 reads LGHNA; CDR2 reads YSLEER. The CDR3 totals 16 residues. V was cut by 0 bases and J by 3 bases, with 12 bases left in between.

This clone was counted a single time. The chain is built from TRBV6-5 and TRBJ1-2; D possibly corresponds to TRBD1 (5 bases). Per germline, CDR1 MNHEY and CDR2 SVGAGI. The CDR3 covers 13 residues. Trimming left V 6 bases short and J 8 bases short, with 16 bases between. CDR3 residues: CASRRGREVGYTF. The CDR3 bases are TGTGCCAGCAGGAGGGGCAGGGAGGTAGGCTACACCTTC.

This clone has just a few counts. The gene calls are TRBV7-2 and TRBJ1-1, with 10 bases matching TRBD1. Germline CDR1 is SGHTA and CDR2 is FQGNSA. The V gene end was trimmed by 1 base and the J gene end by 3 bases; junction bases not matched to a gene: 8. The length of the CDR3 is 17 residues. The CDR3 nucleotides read TGTGCCAGCAGCTTAGTGGGACAGGGGAGGGGGTACACTGAAGCTTTCTTT. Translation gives CASSLVGQGRGYTEAFF.

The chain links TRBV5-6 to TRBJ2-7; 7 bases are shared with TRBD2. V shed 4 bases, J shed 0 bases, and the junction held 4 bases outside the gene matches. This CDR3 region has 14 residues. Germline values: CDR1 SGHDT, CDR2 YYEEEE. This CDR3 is CASSQGGSSYEQYF. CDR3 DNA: TGTGCCAGCAGCCAGGGCGGGAGCTCCTACGAGCAGTACTTC.

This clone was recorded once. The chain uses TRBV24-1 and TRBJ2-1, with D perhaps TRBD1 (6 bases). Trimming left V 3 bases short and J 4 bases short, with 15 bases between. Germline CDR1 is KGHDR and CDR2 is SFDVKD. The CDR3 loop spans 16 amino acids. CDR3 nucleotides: TGTGCCACCAGTGATCGTCAGGGACAAGATTACAATGAGCAGTTCTTC. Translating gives CATSDRQGQDYNEQFF.

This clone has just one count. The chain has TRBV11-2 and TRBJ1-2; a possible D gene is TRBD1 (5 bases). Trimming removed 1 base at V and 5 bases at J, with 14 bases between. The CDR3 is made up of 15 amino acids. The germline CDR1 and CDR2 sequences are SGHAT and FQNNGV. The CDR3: CASSLAGTTIYGYTF. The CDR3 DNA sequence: TGTGCCAGCAGCTTAGCAGGGACTACTATTTATGGCTACACCTTC.

The CDR3 sequence is CASRMAGEGDGYTF. The CDR3 DNA reads TGTGCCAGCAGAATGGCAGGCGAGGGGGATGGCTACACCTTC. The chain joins TRBV5-4 to TRBJ1-2, with D maybe TRBD1 (6 bases). Germline V gives CDR1 SGHNT, CDR2 YYREEE (reference sequence). V dropped 5 bases and J dropped 6 bases, with 17 bases sitting between them. This CDR3 has 14 residues.

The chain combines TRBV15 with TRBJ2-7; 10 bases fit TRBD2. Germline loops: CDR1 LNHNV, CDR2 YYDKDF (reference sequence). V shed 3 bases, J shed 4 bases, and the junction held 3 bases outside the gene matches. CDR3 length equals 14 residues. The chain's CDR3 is CATSSTSGTYEQYF. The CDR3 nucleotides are TGTGCCACCAGCAGCACTAGCGGGACATACGAGCAGTACTTC.

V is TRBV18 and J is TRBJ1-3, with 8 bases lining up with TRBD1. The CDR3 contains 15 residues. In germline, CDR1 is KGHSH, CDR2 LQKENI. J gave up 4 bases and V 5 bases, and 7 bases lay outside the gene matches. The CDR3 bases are TGTGCCAGCTCAGTCCAGGGGGCGGCCGGAAACACCATATATTTT. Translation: CASSVQGAAGNTIYF.

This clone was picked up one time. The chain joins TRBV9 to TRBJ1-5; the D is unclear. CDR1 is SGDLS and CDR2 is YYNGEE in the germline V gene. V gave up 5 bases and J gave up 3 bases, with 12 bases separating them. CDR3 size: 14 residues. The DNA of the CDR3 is TGTGCCAGCAGACACCATACCATCAATCAGCCCCAGCATTTT. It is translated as CASRHHTINQPQHF.

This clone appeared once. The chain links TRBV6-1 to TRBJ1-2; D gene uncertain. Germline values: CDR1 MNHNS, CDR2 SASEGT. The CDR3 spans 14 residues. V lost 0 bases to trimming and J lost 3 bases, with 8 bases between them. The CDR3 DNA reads TGTGCCAGCAGTGAAGCGCCCGGGGACTATGGCTACACCTTC. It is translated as CASSEAPGDYGYTF.

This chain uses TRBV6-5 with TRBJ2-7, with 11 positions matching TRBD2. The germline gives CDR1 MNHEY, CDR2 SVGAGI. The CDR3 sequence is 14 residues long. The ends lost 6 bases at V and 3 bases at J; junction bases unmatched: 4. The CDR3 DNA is TGTGCCAGCAGCACGACTAGCGGGAACTACGAGCAGTACTTC. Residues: CASSTTSGNYEQYF.

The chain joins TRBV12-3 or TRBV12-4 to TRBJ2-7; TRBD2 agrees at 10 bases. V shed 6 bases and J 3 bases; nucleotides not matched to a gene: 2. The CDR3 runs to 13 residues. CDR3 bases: TGTGCCAGCAGGAGGACTAGCGGCTACGAGCAGTACTTC. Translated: CASRRTSGYEQYF.

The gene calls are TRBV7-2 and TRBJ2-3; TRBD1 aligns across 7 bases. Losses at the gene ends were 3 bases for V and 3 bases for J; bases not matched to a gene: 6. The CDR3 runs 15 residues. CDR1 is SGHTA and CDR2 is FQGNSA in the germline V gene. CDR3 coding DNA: TGTGCCAGCAGCTTCAGGGGGATGGCGACAGATACGCAGTATTTT. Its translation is CASSFRGMATDTQYF.

The CDR3 loop is CASSPPGKPYSNQPQHF. CDR3 sequence (DNA): TGTGCCAGCAGTCCCCCAGGGAAACCTTATAGCAATCAGCCCCAGCATTTT. V and J are TRBV28 and TRBJ1-5; D is perhaps TRBD1 (5 bases). V was pared by 5 bases and J by 0 bases, with 17 bases between. The CDR3 is 17 residues long. Germline assignment: CDR1 MDHEN and CDR2 SYDVKM.

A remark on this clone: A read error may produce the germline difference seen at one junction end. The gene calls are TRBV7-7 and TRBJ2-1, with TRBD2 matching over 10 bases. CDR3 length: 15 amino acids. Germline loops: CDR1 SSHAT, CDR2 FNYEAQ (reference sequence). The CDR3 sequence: CASSPGLAAGNEQFF. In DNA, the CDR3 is TGTGCTAGCAGCCCTGGACTAGCGGCTGGCAATGAGCAGTTCTTC.

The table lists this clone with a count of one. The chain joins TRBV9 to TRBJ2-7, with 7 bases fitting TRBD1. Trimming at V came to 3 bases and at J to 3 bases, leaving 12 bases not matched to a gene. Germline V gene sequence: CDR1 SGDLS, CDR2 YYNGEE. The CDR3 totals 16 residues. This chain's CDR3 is CASSAGTGVHSYEQYF. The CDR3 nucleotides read TGTGCCAGCAGCGCGGGTACAGGGGTGCACAGCTACGAGCAGTACTTC.

The CDR3 spells CASSQGGTGEAYNEQFF. The CDR3 DNA follows: TGCGCCAGCAGCCAAGGGGGAACGGGAGAGGCTTACAATGAGCAGTTCTTC. The J gene is TRBJ2-1, the V gene TRBV4-3; D might be TRBD2 (6 bases). Trimming stripped 1 base from V and 4 bases from J, with 17 bases between. Germline V CDR1 and CDR2: LGHNA, YSLEER. This CDR3 contains 17 residues.